This T cell receptor (beta chain) derives from a study of blood T cells in healthy people across ages. Alongside a J-beta primer mix, a sample-barcoded 5' primer served in a second PCR lasting 7 to 11 cycles. TCRdb reanalysed the 5' RACE reads using MiXCR and keeps one entry per CDR3 protein. Altogether around 620,000 distinct CDR3 sequences are present, 27% being singletons, with the ten largest covering 15% to 20%. Germline V gene sequence: CDR1 LGHNA, CDR2 YSLEER. CDR3 size: 13 residues. The material sequenced was blood. The chain employs TRBV4-3 and TRBJ2-5; D uncertain. The tail of the sequence fits TRBJ2-7 better, so the J call may be wrong. This clonotype was sampled from a woman between 70 and 85 years old in good health. The CDR3 sequence: CASSQETRSEQYF. The CDR3 DNA reads TGCGCCAGCAGCCAAGAAACCAGGAGCGAGCAGTACTTC.